This TCR beta chain appears in the sequencing data of a study of T cell changes during pregnancy in multiple sclerosis. Data came from immunoSEQ multiplex PCR; TCRdb stores just in-frame clones and leaves some out. The data contain over 100,000 clones, 90% to 95% of them singletons. Germline assignment: CDR1 GTSNPN and CDR2 SVGIG (reference sequence). Trimming removed 2 bases from V and 3 bases from J, with 13 bases in between. CDR3 length: 15 amino acids. The TCR sequence derives from a female donor with multiple sclerosis, enrolled in a pregnancy study. The specimen comprised peripheral blood, sampled in the third trimester of pregnancy. The chain has TRBV30 and TRBJ2-2; weak D call: TRBD1 (6 bases). The CDR3 nucleotides are TGTGCCTGGAGTAACCCTCGGACAGACACCGGGGAGCTGTTTTTT. It codes for CAWSNPRTDTGELFF.